What follows is one TCR beta chain and its context. Although they were nominally healthy when sampled, donors likely had unrecorded immune exposures. This sample is drawn from a study of cytomegalovirus exposure and HLA in healthy donors. The PCR contained 60 Vbeta and 13 Jbeta primers. Generated by immunoSEQ multiplex PCR, the TCRdb table keeps only in-frame clones and is missing some. The table shows about 160,000 clones, with approximately 84% occurring only once. Material for sequencing was PBMCs. The clonotype comes from a male donor in good health and CMV-seropositive.

Here the CDR3 reads CASRVRQSYSYEQYF. The DNA of the CDR3 is TGTGCCAGCAGGGTCAGACAGTCATACTCCTACGAGCAGTACTTC. The rearrangement links TRBV27 to TRBJ2-7; D possibly corresponds to TRBD1 (5 bases). The CDR3 sequence is 15 residues long. V was clipped by 6 bases and J by 0 bases, with 15 bases between them. Per the germline V gene, CDR1 is MNHEY and CDR2 is SMNVEV (reference sequence).